This T cell receptor beta chain was recorded in a study of shared T cell receptors in the human thymus. The method was immunoSEQ multiplex PCR; TCRdb's version includes in-frame clones alone and lacks a portion of them. The table includes roughly 410,000 clones, about 95% detected once. Germline CDR1 and CDR2: MDHEN and SYDVKM. V gave up 3 bases and J gave up 2 bases; unmatched junction bases: 19. The CDR3 runs to 20 residues. The rearrangement joins TRBV28 to TRBJ2-7; TRBD1 agrees at 10 bases. Sequenced sample: thymocytes. The TCR originated in a human donor. The CDR3 reads CASSFSRDRGPKGEAYEQYF. CDR3 nucleotide sequence: TGTGCCAGCAGTTTCTCCCGAGACAGGGGGCCTAAAGGTGAAGCCTACGAGCAGTACTTC.